One sample yielded the 10 T cell receptor beta chains listed below, sequenced in a study of T cell responses to AZD1222 COVID-19 vaccine. Profiling relied on immunoSEQ multiplex PCR, and the TCRdb table lists in-frame clones only, not all of them. Among approximately 200,000 clones listed, approximately 95% were seen once. The material was peripheral blood, obtained 28 days after the second AZD1222 dose. The receptors were sampled from an adult who received the AZD1222 COVID-19 vaccine.

The CDR3 reads CASSLDRDTQYF. The DNA of the CDR3 is TGTGCCAGCAGCTTAGATCGAGATACGCAGTATTTT. The rearrangement uses TRBV11-2 and TRBJ2-3; no firm D call. The V gene's germline CDR1 is SGHAT and CDR2 FQNNGV. The CDR3 is made up of 12 amino acids. Between the trimmed V and J ends, which lost 0 bases and 5 bases, there was a span of 3 bases. Together with reference TRBV11-2 and TRBJ2-3, the CDR3 gives the full variable domain: EAGVAQSPRYKIIEKRQSVAFWCNPISGHATLYWYQQILGQGPKLLIQFQNNGVVDDSQLPKDRFSAERLKGVDSTLKIQPAKLEDSAVYLCASSLDRDTQYFGPGTRLTVL.

This clone was seen a handful of times. J is TRBJ2-7 and V is TRBV7-2; no reliable D call. This CDR3 has 11 amino acids. Deletions cut 7 bases from V and 3 bases from J, with 7 bases between. Germline CDR1 reads SGHTA; CDR2 reads FQGNSA. The CDR3 coding sequence is TGTGCCAGCACGACCAACTACGAGCAGTACTTC. This codes for CASTTNYEQYF.

V and J are TRBV4-1 and TRBJ1-1, with D unresolved. This CDR3 is built from 13 residues. Germline CDR1 and CDR2: MGHRA and YSYEKL. Deletions cut 6 bases from V and 0 bases from J, with 8 bases between. CDR3 nucleotides: TGCGCCAGCAGAGCCGTTGTGAACACTGAAGCTTTCTTT. Its translation is CASRAVVNTEAFF.

The gene calls are TRBV14 and TRBJ2-7, with TRBD2 matching 13 bases. With V trimmed by 1 base and J by 3 bases, 0 bases remained unmatched. The germline V gene encodes CDR1 SGHDN and CDR2 FVKESK. The CDR3 is made up of 15 amino acids. The DNA for the CDR3 is TGTGCCAGCAGCCAAGGGACTAGCGGGGGCTACGAGCAGTACTTC. This encodes CASSQGTSGGYEQYF.

V gene TRBV29-1 combines with J gene TRBJ1-1, with 10 bases identical to TRBD1. Trimming cost V 7 bases and J 5 bases; bases outside gene matches: 10. Germline V lookup: CDR1 SQVTM, CDR2 ANQGSEA. The CDR3 has 14 residues. CDR3 in amino acids: CSAEGTGERTEAFF. CDR3 bases: TGCAGCGCTGAGGGGACAGGGGAGCGGACTGAAGCTTTCTTT.

This chain uses TRBV3-1 (or the pseudogene TRBV3-2) with TRBJ1-2; possibly TRBD1 for D (6 bases). This CDR3 contains 15 residues. The ends were cut back, 2 bases at V and 4 bases at J, with 14 bases in the middle. Germline-derived CDR1 and CDR2 are LGHDT and YNNKEL (reference sequence). The CDR3 DNA reads TGTGCCAGCAGCCAATGGGGAGGGGGGACCTATGGCTACACCTTC. It codes for CASSQWGGGTYGYTF.

The V gene is TRBV3-1 (or the pseudogene TRBV3-2), the J gene TRBJ2-4, with D possibly TRBD1 on 6 matching bases. V was pared by 1 base and J by 4 bases, with 17 bases between. The length of the CDR3 is 17 residues. The germline gives CDR1 LGHDT, CDR2 YNNKEL (reference sequence). CDR3 coding DNA: TGTGCCAGCAGCCAAGCCGGGACACCCTGGGGGAAAAACATTCAGTACTTC. This gives the protein CASSQAGTPWGKNIQYF.

This CDR3 is CASSLSGGLPGELFF. The CDR3 coding sequence is TGTGCCAGCAGTTTGAGCGGGGGGCTACCCGGGGAGCTGTTTTTT. V is TRBV6-5 and J is TRBJ2-2; TRBD2 matches at 9 bases. Germline CDR1 and CDR2: MNHEY and SVGAGI. The CDR3 has 15 amino acids. The J segment lost 6 bases and the V segment lost 4 bases, leaving 6 bases of the junction unmatched.

The chain recombines TRBV5-6 with TRBJ2-2; TRBD1 agrees at 9 bases. The CDR3 sequence is 15 residues long. V lost 4 bases to trimming and J lost 6 bases; unmatched junction nucleotides: 7. Germline V gene lookup returns CDR1 SGHDT and CDR2 YYEEEE. CDR3 DNA: TGTGCCAGCAGCGCGGGGGACAGGGAGGCCGGGGAGCTGTTTTTT. Its translation: CASSAGDREAGELFF.

The chain is built from TRBV27 and TRBJ1-2; 9 nucleotides line up with TRBD1. The germline gives CDR1 MNHEY, CDR2 SMNVEV (reference sequence). The CDR3 is 14 residues long. V was clipped by 6 bases and J by 4 bases; unmatched bases: 6. Written as DNA, the CDR3 is TGTGCCAGCAGGGCGACAGGGGGTTCCTATGGCTACACCTTC. Its protein product is CASRATGGSYGYTF.